One sample yielded the 22 T cell receptor beta chains listed below, sequenced in a study of T cell responses to AZD1222 COVID-19 vaccine. The assay was immunoSEQ multiplex PCR, and TCRdb's table has in-frame clones only and misses some. Among about 140,000 clones listed, about 90% were seen once. Sequences were derived from peripheral blood, sampled 28 days after the second dose of the MenACWY control vaccine. The receptors shown here come from an adult who received the MenACWY meningococcal vaccine as a control.

The chain is built from TRBV19 and TRBJ2-1, with D tentatively TRBD1 or TRBD2 (5 bases each). Trimming stripped 4 bases from V and 0 bases from J, with 16 bases between. The V gene's germline CDR1 is LNHDA and CDR2 SQIVND (reference sequence). The CDR3 contains 17 residues. The CDR3 is CASSTPRGRSSYNEQFF. As DNA, the CDR3 is TGTGCCAGTAGTACCCCCCGGGGCCGGAGCTCCTACAATGAGCAGTTCTTC.

The chain couples TRBV10-3 to TRBJ2-2, with 9 bases identical to TRBD2. In germline, CDR1 is ENHRY, CDR2 SYGVKD. This CDR3 has 16 amino acids. J was trimmed by 6 bases and V by 0 bases; bases with no gene match: 5. This chain's CDR3 is CAISESVSGSAGELFF. CDR3 bases: TGTGCCATCAGTGAGTCCGTTAGCGGGAGTGCCGGGGAGCTGTTTTTT.

This chain joins TRBV2 and TRBJ2-1; D not certain. Germline values: CDR1 SNHLY, CDR2 FYNNEI. The CDR3 consists of 14 residues. The V gene lost 4 bases and the J gene lost 2 bases, with 9 bases spanning the gap. The CDR3 spells CASSARVPYNEQFF. For the CDR3, the DNA is TGTGCCAGCAGTGCAAGGGTCCCCTACAATGAGCAGTTCTTC. The variable domain in full, with the rest retrieved from reference TRBV2 and TRBJ2-1, is EPEVTQTPSHQVTQMGQEVILRCVPISNHLYFYWYRQILGQKVEFLVSFYNNEISEKSEIFDDQFSVERPDGSNFTLKIRSTKLEDSAMYFCASSARVPYNEQFFGPGTRLTVL.

The chain carries TRBV25-1 and TRBJ1-1; D may be TRBD1 (6 bases). The CDR3 is 15 residues long. V lost 2 bases and J lost 1, with 11 bases in between. Germline CDR1 and CDR2: MGHDK and SYGVNS. CDR3 amino acids: CASSEGRGWNTEAFF. The CDR3, as DNA: TGTGCCAGCAGTGAAGGAAGGGGGTGGAACACTGAAGCTTTCTTT. The full variable domain, in which reference TRBV25-1 and TRBJ1-1 provide the parts outside the CDR3, is EADIYQTPRYLVIGTGKKITLECSQTMGHDKMYWYQQDPGMELHLIHYSYGVNSTEKGDLSSESTVSRIRTEHFPLTLESARPSHTSQYLCASSEGRGWNTEAFFGQGTRLTVV.

J is TRBJ1-4 and V is TRBV4-3; possible D gene TRBD1, 6 bases. CDR3 length equals 14 residues. Germline-derived CDR1 and CDR2 are LGHNA and YSLEER. V dropped 3 bases and J dropped 8 bases, with 13 bases sitting between them. For the CDR3, the DNA is TGCGCCAGCAGCCAGGGGGCTACCGAGGAAAAACTGTTTTTT. It yields the protein CASSQGATEEKLFF.

The V and J genes are TRBV4-3 and TRBJ1-2, with unresolved D. V gave up 1 base and J gave up 1 base, with 7 bases separating them. Germline CDR1 LGHNA, CDR2 YSLEER. This CDR3 is built from 14 residues. The CDR3 sequence: CASSQVWSNYGYTF. For the CDR3, the DNA is TGCGCCAGCAGCCAAGTTTGGAGTAACTATGGCTACACCTTC.

This chain uses TRBV5-5 with TRBJ2-2, with TRBD2 matching over 9 bases. Germline trimming cut 2 bases from V and 3 bases from J; bases unmatched to any gene: 5. Germline V lookup: CDR1 SGHKS, CDR2 YYEKEE (reference sequence). The CDR3 totals 16 residues. Written as DNA, the CDR3 is TGTGCCAGCAGCTTTTTCGCGGGAGGGGACACCGGGGAGCTGTTTTTT. This sequence encodes CASSFFAGGDTGELFF.

The chain couples TRBV7-3 to TRBJ2-7; 7 positions agree with TRBD1. The V gene's germline CDR1 is SGHTA and CDR2 FQGTGA. J gave up 2 bases and V 5 bases, and 12 bases lay outside the gene matches. This CDR3 contains 16 residues. In DNA form, the CDR3 reads TGTGCCAGCAGCCCCAACCCGACAGGGTTGACCTACGAGCAGTACTTC. Its protein product is CASSPNPTGLTYEQYF.

CDR3 sequence (DNA): TGTGCCAGCAGCCAGAACCAGGCCGAAAATCAGCCCCAGCATTTT. Protein product: CASSQNQAENQPQHF. The V call is TRBV3-1 (or the pseudogene TRBV3-2), the J call TRBJ1-5; no clear D gene. Germline assignment: CDR1 LGHDT and CDR2 YNNKEL (reference sequence). Trimming left V 3 bases short and J 4 bases short, with 13 bases between. The CDR3 spans 15 residues.

This clone occurred once. The gene calls are TRBV11-2 and TRBJ2-7, with 9 bases that match TRBD1. J gave up 5 bases and V 1 base, and 6 bases lay outside the gene matches. Germline CDR1 SGHAT, CDR2 FQNNGV. CDR3 length: 15 amino acids. CDR3 loop: CASSLGRTGVHEQYF. Here the CDR3 DNA reads TGTGCCAGCAGCTTAGGGAGGACAGGGGTCCACGAGCAGTACTTC.

The chain couples TRBV2 to TRBJ2-3; D is unresolved. The V end was cut by 1 base, the J end by 7 bases, with 9 bases between. Germline V CDR1 and CDR2: SNHLY, FYNNEI. The CDR3 totals 13 residues. CDR3 in amino acids: CASSEDLLNTQYF. CDR3 sequence (DNA): TGTGCCAGCAGTGAAGATCTGCTTAATACGCAGTATTTT.

The chain is built from TRBV29-1 and TRBJ2-7; a possible D gene is TRBD2 (6 bases). From germline, CDR1 is SQVTM and CDR2 ANQGSEA. This CDR3 region has 13 residues. The V gene lost 1 base and the J gene lost 3 bases, with 10 bases spanning the gap. The CDR3 DNA reads TGCAGCGTTGAAGTTCTGGGAGGCTACGAGCAGTACTTC. It encodes CSVEVLGGYEQYF.

This clone appeared a single time. The chain employs TRBV2 and TRBJ1-5; TRBD1 might be the D (6 bases). This CDR3 spans 14 amino acids. Germline-derived CDR1 and CDR2 are SNHLY and FYNNEI. V was trimmed by 11 bases and J by 2 bases, leaving 16 bases between them. CDR3 residues: CAVRGGTGNQPQHF. In nucleotides, the CDR3 is TGTGCCGTCAGAGGGGGGACGGGCAATCAGCCCCAGCATTTT.

The chain is built from TRBV12-5 and TRBJ1-5, with TRBD1 as a possible D gene (5 bases). This CDR3 region has 15 residues. Germline V gene data show CDR1 as LGHNT and CDR2 as FRNRAP. CDR3 region: CARIPGRVRDQPQHF. The CDR3 coding sequence is TGTGCCCGAATCCCGGGGCGGGTGAGGGATCAGCCCCAGCATTTT.

To note about this clone: A junction end diverges from the germline sequence, so it may reflect a read error. The V and J genes are TRBV5-1 and TRBJ2-6; 8 bases are shared with TRBD1. Germline assignment: CDR1 SGHRS and CDR2 YFSETQ. The CDR3 runs to 17 residues. In DNA, the CDR3 is TGCGCCAGCAGCTTGGACAGGGGGTCGTCTGCGGCCAACGTCCTGACTTTC. Encoded protein: CASSLDRGSSAANVLTF. The full variable domain, with the rest looked up from reference TRBV5-1 and TRBJ2-6, is KAGVTQTPRYLIKTRGQQVTLSCSPISGHRSVSWYQQTPGQGLQFLFEYFSETQRNKGNFPGRFSGRQFSNSRSEMNVSTLELGDSALYLCASSLDRGSSAANVLTFGAGSRLTVL.

This chain joins TRBV7-2 and TRBJ2-7; TRBD1 matches 8 bases. The CDR3 totals 14 residues. Trimming cost V 8 bases and J 2 bases; bases outside gene matches: 8. Germline assignment: CDR1 SGHTA and CDR2 FQGNSA. CDR3 in amino acids: CASQDRVATYEQYF. For the CDR3, the DNA is TGTGCCAGCCAGGACAGGGTGGCAACCTACGAGCAGTACTTC.

The chain carries TRBV5-1 and TRBJ2-5; TRBD1 or TRBD2 may be the D gene (5 bases each). Trimming took off 4 bases at V and 4 bases at J, with 14 bases between the two ends. The CDR3 totals 14 residues. CDR1 is SGHRS, CDR2 YFSETQ, per germline. The CDR3 DNA reads TGCGCCAGCAGCCACCCGGGACCGTTAGAGACCCAGTACTTC. It specifies CASSHPGPLETQYF.

The chain recombines TRBV10-3 with TRBJ2-7; 9 bases fit TRBD1. The CDR3 contains 15 residues. Trimming cost V 7 bases and J 2 bases; bases outside gene matches: 9. The germline V gene has CDR1 ENHRY and CDR2 SYGVKD. CDR3: CAIKDRTGDPYEQYF. Written as DNA, the CDR3 is TGTGCCATCAAAGATCGGACAGGGGACCCCTACGAGCAGTACTTC.

This chain links TRBV19 with TRBJ1-1; tentative D call: TRBD1 (6 bases). Trimming left V 4 bases short and J 0 bases short, with 9 bases between. CDR1 is LNHDA and CDR2 is SQIVND in the germline V gene (reference sequence). The CDR3 consists of 14 residues. The CDR3 here is CASSRDIMNTEAFF. The CDR3, as DNA: TGTGCCAGTAGTAGGGACATTATGAACACTGAAGCTTTCTTT.

This clone is medium-sized by share. The chain uses TRBV6-4 and TRBJ2-3; 7 positions agree with TRBD2. The trim removed 0 bases at V and 4 bases at J, leaving 4 bases unmatched. CDR3 length: 15 amino acids. Germline V CDR1 and CDR2: MRHNA, SNTAGT. The CDR3, as DNA: TGTGCCAGCAGTGACTCTCAGGGAGGGTCAGATACGCAGTATTTT. It specifies CASSDSQGGSDTQYF.

This sequence joins TRBV5-4 and TRBJ2-5; D is possibly TRBD2 (6 bases). CDR1 is SGHNT and CDR2 is YYREEE in the germline V gene (reference sequence). With 2 bases removed from V and 4 bases from J, the gap between germline ends came to 6 bases. This CDR3 region has 12 residues. The CDR3: CASSFGGETQYF. Written as DNA, the CDR3 is TGTGCCAGCAGCTTCGGGGGAGAGACCCAGTACTTC.

V and J are TRBV28 and TRBJ1-3; D remains ambiguous. Germline CDR1 and CDR2: MDHEN and SYDVKM. Trimming removed 2 bases at V and 6 bases at J, with 2 bases between. The CDR3 is 11 residues long. In nucleotides, the CDR3 is TGTGCCAGCAGTTTAACAAACACCATATATTTT. This sequence encodes CASSLTNTIYF.